The TCR beta chain under discussion was sequenced for a study of PD-L1 blockade in urothelial cancer. Across the study: Atezolizumab was started by patients around 2014 at 1,200 mg intravenously every 3 weeks.

Study-wide findings and caveats: Where pretreatment blood TCR clonality fell below the median, better survival was predicted.

As for time point: pretreatment peripheral blood. Urothelial carcinoma affected the patients, and it was locally advanced or metastatic. Each individual provided 1 to 8 samples (taken pretreatment and on-treatment). TCRdb keeps only in-frame clones here, not all; method: immunoSEQ multiplex PCR. The sample lists some 56,000 clones, 85% seen once, with roughly 14% in the top ten. V trimming: 3 bases; J trimming: 4 bases; junction bases outside the gene matches: 7. The CDR3 totals 15 residues. Per the germline V gene, CDR1 is SGHTS and CDR2 is YDEGEE. Points on this clone: The antigen is not known.

The rearrangement joins TRBV5-8 to TRBJ2-5, with 9 bases fitting TRBD1. The source is a man between 65 and 79 years old with urothelial cancer. The specimen was PBMCs, collected around atezolizumab (anti-PD-L1) treatment. CDR3 sequence (DNA): TGTGCCAGCAGCTCTACCGGGACAGGGAGAGAGACCCAGTACTTC. The encoded protein is CASSSTGTGRETQYF.